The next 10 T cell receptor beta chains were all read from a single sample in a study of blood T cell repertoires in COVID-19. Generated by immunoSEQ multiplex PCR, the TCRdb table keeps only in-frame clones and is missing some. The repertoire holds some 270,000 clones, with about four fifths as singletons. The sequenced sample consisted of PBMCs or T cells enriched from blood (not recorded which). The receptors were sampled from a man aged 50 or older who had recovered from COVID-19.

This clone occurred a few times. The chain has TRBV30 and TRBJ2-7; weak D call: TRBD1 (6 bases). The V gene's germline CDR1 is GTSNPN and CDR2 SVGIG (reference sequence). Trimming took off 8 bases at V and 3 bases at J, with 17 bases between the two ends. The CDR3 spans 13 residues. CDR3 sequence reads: CAGSRGRDYEQYF. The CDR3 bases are TGTGCCGGTTCCAGGGGCAGAGACTACGAGCAGTACTTC. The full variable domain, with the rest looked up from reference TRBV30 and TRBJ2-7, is SQTIHQWPATLVQPVGSPLSLECTVEGTSNPNLYWYRQAAGRGLQLLFYSVGIGQISSEVPQNLSASRPQDRQFILSSKKLLLSDSGFYLCAGSRGRDYEQYFGPGTRLTVT.

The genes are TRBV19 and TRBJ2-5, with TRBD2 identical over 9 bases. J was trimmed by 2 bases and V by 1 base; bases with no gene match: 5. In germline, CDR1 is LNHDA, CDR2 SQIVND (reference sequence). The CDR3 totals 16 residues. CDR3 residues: CASSIVAGGPQETQYF. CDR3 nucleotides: TGTGCCAGTAGTATAGTTGCGGGGGGGCCACAAGAGACCCAGTACTTC.

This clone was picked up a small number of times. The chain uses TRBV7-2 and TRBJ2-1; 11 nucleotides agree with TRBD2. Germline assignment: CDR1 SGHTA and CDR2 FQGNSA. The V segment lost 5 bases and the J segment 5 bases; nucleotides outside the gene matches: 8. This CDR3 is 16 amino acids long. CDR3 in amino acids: CASSPWTSGWNNEQFF. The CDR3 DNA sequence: TGTGCCAGCAGCCCATGGACTAGCGGGTGGAACAATGAGCAGTTCTTC.

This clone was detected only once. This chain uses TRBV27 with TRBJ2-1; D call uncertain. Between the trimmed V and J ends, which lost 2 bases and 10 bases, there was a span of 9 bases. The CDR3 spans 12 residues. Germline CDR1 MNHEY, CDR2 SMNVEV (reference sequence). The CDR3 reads CASSLLPGEQFF. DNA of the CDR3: TGTGCCAGCAGTTTACTCCCCGGGGAGCAGTTCTTC.

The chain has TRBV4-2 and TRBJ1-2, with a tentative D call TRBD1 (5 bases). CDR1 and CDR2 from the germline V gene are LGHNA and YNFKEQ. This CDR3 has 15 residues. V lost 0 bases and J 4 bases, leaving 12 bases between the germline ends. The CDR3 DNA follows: TGTGCCAGCAGCCAAGAATCACAGGATTCCTATGGCTACACCTTC. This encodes CASSQESQDSYGYTF.

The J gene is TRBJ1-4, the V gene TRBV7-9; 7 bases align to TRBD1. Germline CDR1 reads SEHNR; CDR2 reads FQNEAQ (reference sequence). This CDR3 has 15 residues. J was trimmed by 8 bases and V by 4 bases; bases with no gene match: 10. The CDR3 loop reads CASSYGTVLGEKLFF. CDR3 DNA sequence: TGTGCCAGCAGCTACGGGACAGTCCTCGGAGAAAAACTGTTTTTT.

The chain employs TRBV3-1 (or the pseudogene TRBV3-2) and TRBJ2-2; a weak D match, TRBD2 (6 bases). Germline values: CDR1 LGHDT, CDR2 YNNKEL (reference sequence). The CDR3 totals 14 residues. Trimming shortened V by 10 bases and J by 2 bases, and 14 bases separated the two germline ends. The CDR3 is CATHAGSNTGELFF. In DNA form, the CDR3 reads TGTGCCACCCATGCGGGGTCTAACACCGGGGAGCTGTTTTTT.

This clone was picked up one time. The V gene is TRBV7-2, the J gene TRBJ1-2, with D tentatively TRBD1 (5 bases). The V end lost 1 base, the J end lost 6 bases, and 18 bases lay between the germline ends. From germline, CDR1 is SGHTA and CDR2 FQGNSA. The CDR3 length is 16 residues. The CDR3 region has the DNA TGTGCCAGCAGCTTAGACCCCAGGGTGTCCTTCGATGGCTACACCTTC. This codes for CASSLDPRVSFDGYTF. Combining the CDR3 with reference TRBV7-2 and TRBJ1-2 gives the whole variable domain GAGVSQSPSNKVTEKGKDVELRCDPISGHTALYWYRQSLGQGLEFLIYFQGNSAPDKSGLPSDRFSAERTGGSVSTLTIQRTQQEDSAVYLCASSLDPRVSFDGYTFGSGTRLTVV.

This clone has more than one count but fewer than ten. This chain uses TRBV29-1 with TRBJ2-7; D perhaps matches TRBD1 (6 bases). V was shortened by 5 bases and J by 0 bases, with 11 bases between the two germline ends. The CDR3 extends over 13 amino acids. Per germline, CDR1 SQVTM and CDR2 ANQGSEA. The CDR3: CSVNRDNSYEQYF. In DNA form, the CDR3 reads TGCAGCGTTAACCGGGACAACTCCTACGAGCAGTACTTC.

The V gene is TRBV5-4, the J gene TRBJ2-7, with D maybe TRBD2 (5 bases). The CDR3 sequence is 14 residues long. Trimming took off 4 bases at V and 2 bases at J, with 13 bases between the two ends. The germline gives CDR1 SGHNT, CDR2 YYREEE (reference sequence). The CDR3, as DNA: TGTGCCAGCAGCGGTCCCCGGGATCCCTACGAGCAGTACTTC. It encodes CASSGPRDPYEQYF.